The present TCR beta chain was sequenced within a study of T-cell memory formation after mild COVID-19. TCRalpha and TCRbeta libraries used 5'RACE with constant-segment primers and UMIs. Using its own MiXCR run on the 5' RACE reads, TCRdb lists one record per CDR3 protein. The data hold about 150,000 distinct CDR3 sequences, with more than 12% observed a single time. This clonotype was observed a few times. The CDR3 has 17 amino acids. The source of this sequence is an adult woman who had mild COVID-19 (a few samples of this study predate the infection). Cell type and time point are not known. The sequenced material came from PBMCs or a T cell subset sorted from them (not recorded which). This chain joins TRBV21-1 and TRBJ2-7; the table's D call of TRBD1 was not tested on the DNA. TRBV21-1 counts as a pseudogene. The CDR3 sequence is CASSKKGLAGGPREQYF. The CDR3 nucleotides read TGTGCCAGCAGCAAAAAGGGGTTAGCGGGAGGGCCTAGGGAGCAGTACTTC.